A selection of T cell receptor beta chains follows, all from one sample in a study of control samples from healthy donors and cancer patients. TCRdb's table, derived via immunoSEQ multiplex PCR, lists solely in-frame clones and lacks some. The data hold 150,000 to 200,000 clones, with 85% to 95% observed a single time. The sample taken for sequencing was blood. The receptors derive from a man between 18 and 29 years old in good health. Each CDR3 is given with its conserved first and last residue.

cdr3_aa: CASTPGTEQYF
j_call: TRBJ2-7
v_call: TRBV28

cdr3_aa: CASSLGLPRDTQYF
j_call: TRBJ2-3
v_call: TRBV5-5

cdr3_aa: CASSTDNQPQHF
j_call: TRBJ1-5
v_call: TRBV7-9

cdr3_aa: CASKPSGGAFEQFF
j_call: TRBJ2-1
v_call: TRBV6-4

cdr3_aa: CATRAASGTQYF
j_call: TRBJ2-3
v_call: TRBV24-1

cdr3_aa: CASSALGGLAGNEQFF
j_call: TRBJ2-1
v_call: TRBV2

cdr3_aa: CASRGRSVQYF
j_call: TRBJ2-3
v_call: TRBV2

cdr3_aa: CASPNYYGYTF
j_call: TRBJ1-2
v_call: TRBV28

cdr3_aa: CASSPGTRQTFF
j_call: TRBJ1-1
v_call: TRBV7-9

cdr3_aa: CATNQRGWGNTEAFF
j_call: TRBJ1-1
v_call: TRBV6-5

cdr3_aa: CSASSGFDGYTF
j_call: TRBJ1-2
v_call: TRBV20-1

cdr3_aa: CAWSVGEQPHF
j_call: TRBJ1-6
v_call: TRBV30

cdr3_aa: CASSVTGGTDTQYF
j_call: TRBJ2-3
v_call: TRBV2

cdr3_aa: CASSPKTGFYTGELFF
j_call: TRBJ2-2
v_call: TRBV5-6

cdr3_aa: CASSGPEGGMAFF
j_call: TRBJ1-1
v_call: TRBV7-6

cdr3_aa: CASSSGGDTGELFF
j_call: TRBJ2-2
v_call: TRBV5-4

cdr3_aa: CASSPSGVSNQPQHF
j_call: TRBJ1-5
v_call: TRBV18

cdr3_aa: CASSLWAGSYEQYF
j_call: TRBJ2-7
v_call: TRBV28

cdr3_aa: CASRRGRLAENNEQFF
j_call: TRBJ2-1
v_call: TRBV19

cdr3_aa: CASSKPGSTEAFF
j_call: TRBJ1-1
v_call: TRBV19

cdr3_aa: CASSPGTGSNQPQHF
j_call: TRBJ1-5
v_call: TRBV28

cdr3_aa: CASNQLGSGPAEKLFF
j_call: TRBJ1-4
v_call: TRBV28

cdr3_aa: CASSTGEVQPQHF
j_call: TRBJ1-5
v_call: TRBV19

cdr3_aa: CASSPVGGNQPQHF
j_call: TRBJ1-5
v_call: TRBV9

cdr3_aa: CASSLGLAGNYYEQYF
j_call: TRBJ2-7
v_call: TRBV3-1/TRBV3-2

cdr3_aa: CASGDPPHAETQYF
j_call: TRBJ2-5
v_call: TRBV12-5

cdr3_aa: CASSPGTSGEQYF
j_call: TRBJ2-7
v_call: TRBV6-5

cdr3_aa: CASLQTGEEEKLFF
j_call: TRBJ1-4
v_call: TRBV9

cdr3_aa: CASSHDLGPNNEQFF
j_call: TRBJ2-1
v_call: TRBV9

cdr3_aa: CASSESTLSRRQYF
j_call: TRBJ2-3
v_call: TRBV10-1

cdr3_aa: CATPTSGGARDTQYF
j_call: TRBJ2-3
v_call: TRBV6-5

cdr3_aa: CASSEIHQETQYF
j_call: TRBJ2-5
v_call: TRBV6-1

cdr3_aa: CASSRLAGTGELFF
j_call: TRBJ2-2
v_call: TRBV5-5

cdr3_aa: CASRSRDSNTEAFF
j_call: TRBJ1-1
v_call: TRBV25-1

cdr3_aa: CAISWNSGGPTGNEQFF
j_call: TRBJ2-1
v_call: TRBV10-3

cdr3_aa: CSATNTGELFF
j_call: TRBJ2-2
v_call: TRBV20-1

cdr3_aa: CASHGRMNTEAFF
j_call: TRBJ1-1
v_call: TRBV28

cdr3_aa: CASTGQDYYEQYF
j_call: TRBJ2-7
v_call: TRBV12-3/TRBV12-4

cdr3_aa: CASSIVPGQGNFIVLGELFF
j_call: TRBJ2-2
v_call: TRBV19

cdr3_aa: CASSKSPHEINSGSSYNEQFF
j_call: TRBJ2-1
v_call: TRBV21-1